The subject of this entry is one TCR beta chain. The record originates from a study of control samples from healthy donors and cancer patients. Sequenced by immunoSEQ multiplex PCR; TCRdb stores in-frame clones only, minus some. The sample shows approximately 100,000 clones, about 89% of them seen only once. V shed 8 bases and J shed 1 base, with 9 bases lying between them. This CDR3 region has 13 residues. Germline lookup yields CDR1 MNHEY and CDR2 SVGAGI. The receptor was isolated from a man aged 60 to 69 with lung cancer. Sequencing was performed on PBMCs. The chain is built from TRBV6-5 and TRBJ1-3, with a tentative D call TRBD1 (5 bases). The CDR3 bases are TGTGCCAGCCCCGGGACGTCTGGAAACACCATATATTTT. This translates into CASPGTSGNTIYF.